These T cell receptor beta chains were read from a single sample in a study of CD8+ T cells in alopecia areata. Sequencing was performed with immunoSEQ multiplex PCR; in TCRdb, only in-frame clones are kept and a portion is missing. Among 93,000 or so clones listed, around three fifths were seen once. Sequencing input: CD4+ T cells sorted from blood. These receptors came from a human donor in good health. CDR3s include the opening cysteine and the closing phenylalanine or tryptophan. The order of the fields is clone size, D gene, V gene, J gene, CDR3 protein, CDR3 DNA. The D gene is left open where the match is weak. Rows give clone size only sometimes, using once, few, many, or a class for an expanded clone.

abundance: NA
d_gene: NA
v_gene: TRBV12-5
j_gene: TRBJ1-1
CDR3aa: CASGFLPIQTNTEAFF
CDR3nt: TGTGCTAGTGGTTTTTTACCCATACAGACGAACACTGAAGCTTTCTTT

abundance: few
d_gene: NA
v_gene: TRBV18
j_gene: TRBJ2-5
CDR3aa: CASSQGLGETQYF
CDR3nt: TGTGCCAGCTCACAGGGTTTAGGAGAGACCCAGTACTTC

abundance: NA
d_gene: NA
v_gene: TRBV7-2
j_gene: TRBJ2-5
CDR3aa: CASSSSGAETQYF
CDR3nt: TGTGCCAGCAGCTCTTCCGGCGCGGAGACCCAGTACTTC

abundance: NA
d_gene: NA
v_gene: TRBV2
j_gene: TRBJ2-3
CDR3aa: CASAERGYYTDTQYF
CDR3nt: TGTGCCAGCGCGGAACGGGGGTACTACACAGATACGCAGTATTTT

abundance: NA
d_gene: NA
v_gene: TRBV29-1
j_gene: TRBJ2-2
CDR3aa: CSVEQNTGELFF
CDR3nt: TGCAGCGTTGAACAGAACACCGGGGAGCTGTTTTTT

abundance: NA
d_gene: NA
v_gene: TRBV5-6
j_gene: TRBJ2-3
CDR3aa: CASSANSPQYF
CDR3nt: TGTGCCAGCAGCGCAAATAGTCCGCAGTATTTT

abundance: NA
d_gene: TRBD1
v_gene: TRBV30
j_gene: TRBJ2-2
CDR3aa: CAWTRGLSTGELFF
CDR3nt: TGTGCCTGGACCAGGGGGCTGAGCACCGGGGAGCTGTTTTTT

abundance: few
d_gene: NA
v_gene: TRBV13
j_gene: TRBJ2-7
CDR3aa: CASSHGRRIPYEQYF
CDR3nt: TGTGCCAGCAGCCACGGGCGGCGTATCCCCTACGAGCAGTACTTC

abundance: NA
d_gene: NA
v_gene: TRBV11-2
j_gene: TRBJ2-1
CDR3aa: CASSLDQGGTSTYNEQFF
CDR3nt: TGTGCCAGCAGCTTAGATCAGGGGGGGACTAGTACTTACAATGAGCAGTTCTTC

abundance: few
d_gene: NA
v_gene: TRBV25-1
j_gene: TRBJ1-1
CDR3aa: CASSELGPGTEAFF
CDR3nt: TGTGCCAGCAGTGAATTGGGGCCGGGGACTGAAGCTTTCTTT

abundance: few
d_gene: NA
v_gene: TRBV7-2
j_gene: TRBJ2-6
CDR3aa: CASSLHGSGANVLTF
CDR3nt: TGTGCCAGCAGCTTACACGGTTCTGGGGCCAACGTCCTGACTTTC

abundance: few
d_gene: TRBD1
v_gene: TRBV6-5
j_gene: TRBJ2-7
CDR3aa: CASSYSTGGIGYEQYF
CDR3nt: TGTGCCAGCAGTTATTCGACAGGGGGCATAGGTTACGAGCAGTACTTC

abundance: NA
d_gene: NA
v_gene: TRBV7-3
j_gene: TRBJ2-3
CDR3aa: CASSLDSTTDTQYF
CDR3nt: TGTGCCAGCAGCCTCGACTCTACCACAGATACGCAGTATTTT

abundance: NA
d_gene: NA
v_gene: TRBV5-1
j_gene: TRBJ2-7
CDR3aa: CASSLGGSRDYEQYF
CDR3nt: TGCGCCAGCAGCTTGGGCGGGTCACGAGACTACGAGCAGTACTTC

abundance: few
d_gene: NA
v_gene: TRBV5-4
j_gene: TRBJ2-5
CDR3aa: CASSLDTPQETQYF
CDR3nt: TGTGCCAGCAGCTTGGATACGCCCCAAGAGACCCAGTACTTC

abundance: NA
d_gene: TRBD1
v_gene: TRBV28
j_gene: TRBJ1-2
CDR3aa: CASSSPGQGWDGYTF
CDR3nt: TGTGCCAGCAGTTCCCCAGGACAGGGGTGGGATGGCTACACCTTC

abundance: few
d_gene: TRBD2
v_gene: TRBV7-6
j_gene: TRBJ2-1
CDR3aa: CASSLVTGGANEQFF
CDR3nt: TGTGCCAGCAGCTTAGTGACCGGGGGGGCAAATGAGCAGTTCTTC